This T cell receptor beta chain was identified in a study of identifying expanded T cells in peripheral blood. This table comes from immunoSEQ multiplex PCR, and its TCRdb copy is limited to in-frame clones, with some not included. The sample records approximately 90,000 clones, more than 75% being singletons. Concerning this clone: Its specificity is unknown.

J lost 2 bases, V lost 7 bases, and 12 bases had no gene match. Germline V gene sequence: CDR1 SGHVS, CDR2 FQNEAQ. The CDR3 has 17 amino acids. Whole-study results and caveats: Approximately two-week clone count variance significantly increased as total template count grew.

The chain links TRBV7-8 to TRBJ2-3, with 10 bases fitting TRBD2. This TCR was sampled from a person aged 18-70 years in good health. The sequenced material came from blood. For the CDR3, the DNA is TGTGCCAGCATTTACCAAGCGGGGGGGCGGTACACAGATACGCAGTATTTT. Protein sequence: CASIYQAGGRYTDTQYF.